The 6 T cell receptor beta chains in this list originate from one sample, sequenced in a study of T cell clonality in common variable immunodeficiency. Sequencing used immunoSEQ multiplex PCR; TCRdb keeps in-frame clones, though not all of them. The sample shows roughly 57,000 clones, no singletons; the ten largest hold 0.83%. The sequencing input was peripheral blood mononuclear cells. The receptors derive from a person aged 18 to 70 in good health.

This clone has at least ten counts. The read stops 3 residues short of the end of the CDR3; the missing end is completed from the germline J gene. The rearrangement links TRBV7-9 to TRBJ1-6; the D gene is possibly TRBD1 (5 bases). The germline V gene encodes CDR1 SEHNR and CDR2 FQNEAQ (reference sequence). The CDR3 length is 15 residues. The germline V and J ends were trimmed by 6 bases and 6 bases, with 15 bases remaining between them. The CDR3 DNA, read in part, is TGTGCCAGCAGGGCCCAGGGCGGTACTAATTCACCC. This translates into CASRAQGGTNSP. The whole CDR3 is CASRAQGGTNSPLHF.

This clone was recorded many times. The read gets to within 3 residues of the CDR3 end, and the germline J gene fills in the rest. This chain links TRBV30 with TRBJ2-7; the D is unclear. The CDR3 has 11 residues. V was shortened by 0 bases and J by 6 bases, with 6 bases between the two germline ends. The V gene's germline CDR1 is GTSNPN and CDR2 SVGIG (reference sequence). The chain's CDR3 is CAWSVGPEQYF. The sequenced part of the CDR3 DNA is TGTGCCTGGAGTGTTGGGCCCGAG. The whole variable domain, remainder taken from reference TRBV30 and TRBJ2-7, is SQTIHQWPATLVQPVGSPLSLECTVEGTSNPNLYWYRQAAGRGLQLLFYSVGIGQISSEVPQNLSASRPQDRQFILSSKKLLLSDSGFYLCAWSVGPEQYFGPGTRLTVT.

In its sample, this clone was seen many times. The read terminates 3 residues ahead of where the CDR3 ends, so the germline J gene completes it. The chain is built from TRBV5-5 and TRBJ1-6; possible D gene TRBD1, 5 bases. V was trimmed by 3 bases and J by 1 base, leaving 8 bases between them. Germline CDR1 reads SGHKS; CDR2 reads YYEKEE (reference sequence). The CDR3 contains 15 residues. The CDR3: CASSSQGSYNSPLHF. The covered CDR3 bases are TGTGCCAGCAGCTCGCAGGGTTCCTATAATTCACCC.

This clone has at least ten counts. Read sequence stops 3 residues before the CDR3 end, and the germline J gene provides the missing end. The chain links TRBV6-2 or TRBV6-3 to TRBJ2-7; D possibly corresponds to TRBD1 (5 bases). V lost 6 bases, J lost 2 bases, and 11 bases lay in between. The CDR3 consists of 13 residues. The V gene's germline CDR1 is MNHEY and CDR2 SVGEGT. The part of the CDR3 DNA that was read is TGTGCCAGCAGGAGACAGATCCCCTACGAG. It specifies CASRRQIPYE. The complete CDR3 protein is CASRRQIPYEQYF.

About this clone: The read gets to within 3 residues of the CDR3 end, and the germline J gene fills in the rest. The gene calls are TRBV19 and TRBJ1-2, with D unresolved. From germline, CDR1 is LNHDA and CDR2 SQIVND (reference sequence). CDR3 length: 14 amino acids. The CDR3 DNA, read in part, is TGTGCCAGTAGTATAGACCCTACTATGCCTGAC. As protein: CASSIDPTMPD. The entire CDR3 reads CASSIDPTMPDYTF.

This clone was seen many times. The sequenced fragment ends 3 residues before the CDR3 boundary, so the rest is inferred from the germline J gene. The gene calls are TRBV20-1 and TRBJ1-1; 9 bases agree with TRBD1. The ends lost 6 bases at V and 2 bases at J; junction bases unmatched: 7. Germline assignment: CDR1 DFQATT and CDR2 SNEGSKA (reference sequence). The CDR3 loop spans 14 amino acids. The CDR3 bases that were read are TGCAGTGCGACCACAGGGGGCACCAACACTGAA. Residues: CSATTGGTNTE. Given in full, the CDR3 is CSATTGGTNTEAFF.